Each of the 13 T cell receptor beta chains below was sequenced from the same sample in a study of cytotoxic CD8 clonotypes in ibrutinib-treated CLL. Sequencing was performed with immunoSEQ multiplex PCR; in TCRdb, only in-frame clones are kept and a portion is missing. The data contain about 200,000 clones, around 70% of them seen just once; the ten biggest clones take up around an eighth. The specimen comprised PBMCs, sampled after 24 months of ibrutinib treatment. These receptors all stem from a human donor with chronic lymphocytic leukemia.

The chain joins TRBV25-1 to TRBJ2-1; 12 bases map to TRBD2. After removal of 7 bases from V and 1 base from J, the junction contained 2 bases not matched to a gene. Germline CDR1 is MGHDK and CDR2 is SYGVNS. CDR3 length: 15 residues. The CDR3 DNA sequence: TGTGCCAGCAAGACTAGCGGGAGTTCCTACAATGAGCAGTTCTTC. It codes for CASKTSGSSYNEQFF. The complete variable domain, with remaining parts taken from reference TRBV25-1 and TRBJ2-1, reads EADIYQTPRYLVIGTGKKITLECSQTMGHDKMYWYQQDPGMELHLIHYSYGVNSTEKGDLSSESTVSRIRTEHFPLTLESARPSHTSQYLCASKTSGSSYNEQFFGPGTRLTVL.

CDR3 sequence: CASSVLPGLAYNEQFF. For the CDR3, the DNA is TGTGCCAGCAGTGTCCTACCGGGACTAGCCTACAATGAGCAGTTCTTC. V gene TRBV6-4 combines with J gene TRBJ2-1; 8 nucleotides match TRBD2. With V trimmed by 4 bases and J by 2 bases, 7 bases remained unmatched. Germline CDR1 MRHNA, CDR2 SNTAGT. The CDR3 spans 16 residues.

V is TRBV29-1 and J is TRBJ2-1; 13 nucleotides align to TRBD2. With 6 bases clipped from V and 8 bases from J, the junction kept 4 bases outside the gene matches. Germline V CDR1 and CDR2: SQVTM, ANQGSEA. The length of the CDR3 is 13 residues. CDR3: CSVRTSGSDEQFF. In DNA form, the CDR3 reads TGCAGCGTGCGGACTAGCGGGAGCGATGAGCAGTTCTTC.

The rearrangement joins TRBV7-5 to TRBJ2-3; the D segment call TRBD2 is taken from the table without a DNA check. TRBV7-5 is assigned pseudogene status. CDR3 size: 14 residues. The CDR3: CVRSAGLYTDTQYF. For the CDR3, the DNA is TGTGTCAGAAGCGCGGGACTATACACAGATACGCAGTATTTT.

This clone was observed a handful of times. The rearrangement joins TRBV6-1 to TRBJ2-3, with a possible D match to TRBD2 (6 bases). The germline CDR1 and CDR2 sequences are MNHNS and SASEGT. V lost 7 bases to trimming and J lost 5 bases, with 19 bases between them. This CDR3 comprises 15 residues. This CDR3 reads CASIEYLGSGDTQYF. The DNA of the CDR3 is TGTGCCAGCATCGAGTATCTAGGTAGCGGAGATACGCAGTATTTT.

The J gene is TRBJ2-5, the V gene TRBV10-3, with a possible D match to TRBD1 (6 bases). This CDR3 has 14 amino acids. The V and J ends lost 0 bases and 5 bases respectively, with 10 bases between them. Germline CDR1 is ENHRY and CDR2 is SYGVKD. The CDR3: CAISESARGETQYF. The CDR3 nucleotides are TGTGCCATCAGTGAGTCCGCCAGGGGTGAGACCCAGTACTTC.

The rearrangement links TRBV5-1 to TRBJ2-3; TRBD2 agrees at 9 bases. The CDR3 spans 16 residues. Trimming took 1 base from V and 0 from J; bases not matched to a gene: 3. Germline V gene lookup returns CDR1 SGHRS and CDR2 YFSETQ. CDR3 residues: CASSLFTSGSTDTQYF. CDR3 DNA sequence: TGCGCCAGCAGCTTGTTTACTAGCGGGAGCACAGATACGCAGTATTTT.

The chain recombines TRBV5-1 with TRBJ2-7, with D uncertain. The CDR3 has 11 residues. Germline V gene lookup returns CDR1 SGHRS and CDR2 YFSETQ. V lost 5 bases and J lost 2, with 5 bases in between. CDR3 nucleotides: TGCGCCAGCAGTGGGACCTACGAGCAGTACTTC. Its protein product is CASSGTYEQYF.

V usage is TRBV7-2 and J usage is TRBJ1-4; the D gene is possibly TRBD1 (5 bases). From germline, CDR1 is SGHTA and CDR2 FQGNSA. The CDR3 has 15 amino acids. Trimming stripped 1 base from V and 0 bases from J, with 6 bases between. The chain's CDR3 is CASSLETATNEKLFF. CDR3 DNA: TGTGCCAGCAGCTTAGAGACAGCAACTAATGAAAAACTGTTTTTT.

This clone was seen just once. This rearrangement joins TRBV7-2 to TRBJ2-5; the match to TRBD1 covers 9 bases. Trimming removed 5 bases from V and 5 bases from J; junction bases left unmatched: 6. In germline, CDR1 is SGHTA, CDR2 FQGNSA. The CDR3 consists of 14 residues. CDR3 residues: CASSKGTGWETQYF. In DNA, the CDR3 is TGTGCCAGCAGCAAAGGGACAGGGTGGGAGACCCAGTACTTC.

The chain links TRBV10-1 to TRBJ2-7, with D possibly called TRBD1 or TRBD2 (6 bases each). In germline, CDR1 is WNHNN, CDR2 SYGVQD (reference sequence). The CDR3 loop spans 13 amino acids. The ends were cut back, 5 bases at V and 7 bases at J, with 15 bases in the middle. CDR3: CASSPGGAYEQYF. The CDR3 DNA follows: TGCGCCAGCAGTCCCGGGGGCGCGTATGAGCAGTACTTC.

The DNA of the CDR3 is TGCGCCAGCAGCCAAGTGAGAAGGACCCCTGAGCCTTTCTTT. The encoded protein is CASSQVRRTPEPFF. J is TRBJ1-1 and V is TRBV4-3; D ambiguous. CDR1 is LGHNA, CDR2 YSLEER, per germline. The V gene lost 1 base and the J gene lost 12 bases, with 18 bases spanning the gap. The CDR3 has 14 amino acids.

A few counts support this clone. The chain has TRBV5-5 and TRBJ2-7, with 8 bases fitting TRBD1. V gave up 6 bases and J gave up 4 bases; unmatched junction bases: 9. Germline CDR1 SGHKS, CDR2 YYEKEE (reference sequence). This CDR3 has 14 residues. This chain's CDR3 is CASTWGQGAYEQYF. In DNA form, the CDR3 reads TGTGCCAGCACCTGGGGGCAGGGGGCTTACGAGCAGTACTTC.